This T cell receptor beta chain was obtained from a study of cytomegalovirus exposure and HLA in healthy donors. Study as a whole: The 120 validation repertoires used the same platform as the 550 to 850 first-cohort repertoires (as reported by a later analysis). Findings and caveats of the study: It was found in a later analysis that first-cohort TCR clusters tended to co-occur in the approximately 120 validation repertoires. The dataset shows that most TCR sequences were rare, while some public TCRs occurred in many donors. Altogether, 150 to 200 TCR beta chains were recorded as cytomegalovirus-associated.

Repertoires were generated with immunoSEQ multiplex PCR, while TCRdb's copy carries only in-frame clones and drops some. The sample consists of 150,000 or so clones, approximately 89% of them appearing once. The sample holds a few counts of this clone. Its antigen is unidentified. The sample taken for sequencing was PBMCs. This sequence originates from a woman between 18 and 30 years old in good health and CMV-seronegative.

The CDR3 spells CASSSPRDRETEAFF. In DNA, the CDR3 is TGTGCCAGTAGTTCCCCTAGGGACAGGGAAACTGAAGCTTTCTTT. The chain recombines TRBV19 with TRBJ1-1, with 9 bases that match TRBD1. The CDR3 covers 15 residues. In germline, CDR1 is LNHDA, CDR2 SQIVND (reference sequence). The V segment lost 5 bases and the J segment 5 bases; nucleotides outside the gene matches: 9.